This TCR beta chain was obtained from a study of radiotherapy plus CTLA-4 blockade in lung cancer. Focal radiation and CTLA-4 blockade (ipilimumab) were tested in chemo-refractory metastatic non-small-cell lung cancer patients. From germline, CDR1 is MDHEN and CDR2 SYDVKM. V lost 10 bases, J lost 4 bases, and 20 bases lay in between. This CDR3 has 14 amino acids. This clone was seen more than once but under ten times. The data were produced by immunoSEQ multiplex PCR, yet TCRdb's version contains in-frame clones alone and is incomplete. The data show tens of thousands of clones, less than 90% seen once.

The source material was peripheral blood, sampled from a patient treated with radiotherapy plus ipilimumab. The chain uses TRBV28 and TRBJ2-7; possible D gene TRBD1, 7 bases. The TCR was taken from a human donor with non-small cell lung cancer who had stable disease on radiotherapy plus ipilimumab. The CDR3 sequence: CATLSRRGLYEQYF. CDR3 DNA sequence: TGTGCCACCTTAAGTAGGAGGGGGCTGTACGAGCAGTACTTC.